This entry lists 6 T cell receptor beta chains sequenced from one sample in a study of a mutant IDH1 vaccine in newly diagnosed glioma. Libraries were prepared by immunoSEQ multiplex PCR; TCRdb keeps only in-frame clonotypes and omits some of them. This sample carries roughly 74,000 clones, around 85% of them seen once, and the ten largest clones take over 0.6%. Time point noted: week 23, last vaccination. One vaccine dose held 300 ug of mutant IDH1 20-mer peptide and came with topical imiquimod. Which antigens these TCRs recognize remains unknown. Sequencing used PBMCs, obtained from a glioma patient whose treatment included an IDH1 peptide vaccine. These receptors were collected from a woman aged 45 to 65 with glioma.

CDR3 in amino acids: CASSPIDWTAATQYF. In DNA form, the CDR3 reads TGTGCCAGCAGCCCCATTGACTGGACTGCCGCGACCCAGTACTTC. The gene calls are TRBV7-8 and TRBJ2-5, with D possibly being TRBD2 (5 bases). Trimming removed 5 bases from V and 7 bases from J, with 20 bases in between. The length of the CDR3 is 15 residues. Germline V lookup: CDR1 SGHVS, CDR2 FQNEAQ.

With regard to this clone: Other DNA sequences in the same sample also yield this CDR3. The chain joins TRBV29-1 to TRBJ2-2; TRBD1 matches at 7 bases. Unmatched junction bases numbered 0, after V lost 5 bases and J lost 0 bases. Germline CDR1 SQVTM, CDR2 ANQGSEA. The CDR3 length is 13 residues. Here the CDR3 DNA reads TGCAGCGTTCAGGGGGCGAACACCGGGGAGCTGTTTTTT. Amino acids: CSVQGANTGELFF.

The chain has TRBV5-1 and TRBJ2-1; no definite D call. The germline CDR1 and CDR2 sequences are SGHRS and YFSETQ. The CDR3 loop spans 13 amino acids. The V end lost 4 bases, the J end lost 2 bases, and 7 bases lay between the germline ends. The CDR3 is CASSPTAYNEQFF. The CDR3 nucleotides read TGCGCCAGCAGCCCCACGGCCTACAATGAGCAGTTCTTC. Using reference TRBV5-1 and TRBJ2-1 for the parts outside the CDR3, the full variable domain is KAGVTQTPRYLIKTRGQQVTLSCSPISGHRSVSWYQQTPGQGLQFLFEYFSETQRNKGNFPGRFSGRQFSNSRSEMNVSTLELGDSALYLCASSPTAYNEQFFGPGTRLTVL.

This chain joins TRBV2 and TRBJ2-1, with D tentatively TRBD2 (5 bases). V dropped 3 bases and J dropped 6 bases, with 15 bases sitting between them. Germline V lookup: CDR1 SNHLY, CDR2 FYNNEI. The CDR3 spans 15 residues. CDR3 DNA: TGTGCCAGCAGTGAGGGCGTGAGCGGACCCAATGAGCAGTTCTTC. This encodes CASSEGVSGPNEQFF.

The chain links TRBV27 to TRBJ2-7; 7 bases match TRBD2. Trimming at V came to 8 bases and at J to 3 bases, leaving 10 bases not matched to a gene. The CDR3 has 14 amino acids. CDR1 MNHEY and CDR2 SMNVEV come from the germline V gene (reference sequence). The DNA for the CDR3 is TGTGCCAGCGCACCGGCGGGAGTCCGCTACGAGCAGTACTTC. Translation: CASAPAGVRYEQYF.

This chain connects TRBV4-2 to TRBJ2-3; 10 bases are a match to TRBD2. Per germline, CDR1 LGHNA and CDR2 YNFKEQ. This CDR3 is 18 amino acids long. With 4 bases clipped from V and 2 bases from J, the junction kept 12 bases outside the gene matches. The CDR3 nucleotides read TGTGCCAGCAGCCCAATGCCGGCTAGCGGGAGCCCCACAGATACGCAGTATTTT. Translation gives CASSPMPASGSPTDTQYF.